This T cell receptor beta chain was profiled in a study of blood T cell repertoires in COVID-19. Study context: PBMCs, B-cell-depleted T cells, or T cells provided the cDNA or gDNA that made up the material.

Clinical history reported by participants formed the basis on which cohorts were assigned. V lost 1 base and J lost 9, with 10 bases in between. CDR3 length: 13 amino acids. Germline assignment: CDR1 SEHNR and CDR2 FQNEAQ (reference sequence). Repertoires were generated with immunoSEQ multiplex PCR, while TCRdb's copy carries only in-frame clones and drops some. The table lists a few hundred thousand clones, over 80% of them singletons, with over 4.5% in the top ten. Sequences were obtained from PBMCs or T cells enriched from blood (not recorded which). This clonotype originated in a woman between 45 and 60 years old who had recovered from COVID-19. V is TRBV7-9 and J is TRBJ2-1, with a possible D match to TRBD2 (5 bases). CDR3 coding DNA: TGTGCCAGCAGCTTAGGGGAGAATGGTGAGCAGTTCTTC. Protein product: CASSLGENGEQFF.